Following are 19 T cell receptor beta chains from one sample sequenced in a study of blood T cell repertoires in COVID-19. Some clones are missing from TCRdb's copy, which holds only in-frame ones; the method was immunoSEQ multiplex PCR. The sample records approximately 400,000 clones, approximately 87% being singletons. The source material was PBMCs or T cells enriched from blood (not recorded which). The receptors were sampled from a man younger than 45 who had recovered from COVID-19.

This chain links TRBV12-3 or TRBV12-4 with TRBJ1-2; maybe TRBD1 (5 bases). This CDR3 is built from 13 residues. V lost 6 bases and J 7 bases, leaving 15 bases between the germline ends. The CDR3 sequence: CASSRSSGGGYTF. In nucleotides, the CDR3 is TGTGCCAGCAGCCGATCGTCGGGGGGTGGCTACACCTTC.

The chain couples TRBV4-1 to TRBJ1-1; 7 bases align to TRBD1. This CDR3 contains 16 residues. Per germline, CDR1 MGHRA and CDR2 YSYEKL. Trimming at V came to 0 bases and at J to 6 bases, leaving 10 bases not matched to a gene. CDR3 bases: TGCGCCAGCAGCCAAGATCCAGGGGGAACCTACCCTGAAGCTTTCTTT. Protein product: CASSQDPGGTYPEAFF.

This clone was seen only once. The chain recombines TRBV20-1 with TRBJ2-1; D perhaps matches TRBD1 (5 bases). V lost 3 bases and J 4 bases, leaving 7 bases between the germline ends. The CDR3 consists of 12 residues. CDR1 is DFQATT, CDR2 SNEGSKA, per germline (reference sequence). This CDR3 is CSASGAYNEQFF. CDR3 sequence (DNA): TGCAGTGCTAGTGGGGCTTACAATGAGCAGTTCTTC.

The chain carries TRBV27 and TRBJ2-2; 9 positions agree with TRBD1. The CDR3 sequence is 17 residues long. V was clipped by 3 bases and J by 7 bases; unmatched bases: 12. In germline, CDR1 is MNHEY, CDR2 SMNVEV (reference sequence). The CDR3: CASSFGGQGWLGGELFF. Here the CDR3 DNA reads TGTGCCAGCAGTTTTGGGGGACAGGGATGGCTCGGCGGGGAGCTGTTTTTT.

This sequence joins TRBV19 and TRBJ2-6; no clear D gene. V lost 5 bases and J 2 bases, leaving 7 bases between the germline ends. The germline V gene encodes CDR1 LNHDA and CDR2 SQIVND (reference sequence). The CDR3 has 14 amino acids. In DNA form, the CDR3 reads TGTGCCAGTAGTCCACAGCCTGGGGCCAACGTCCTGACTTTC. Its protein is CASSPQPGANVLTF. The entire variable domain, with the rest obtained from reference TRBV19 and TRBJ2-6, is as follows: DGGITQSPKYLFRKEGQNVTLSCEQNLNHDAMYWYRQDPGQGLRLIYYSQIVNDFQKGDIAEGYSVSREKKESFPLTVTSAQKNPTAFYLCASSPQPGANVLTFGAGSRLTVL.

V usage is TRBV5-1 and J usage is TRBJ2-3; TRBD1 is a possible D gene (7 bases). V lost 1 base to trimming and J lost 6 bases, with 12 bases between them. Germline CDR1 reads SGHRS; CDR2 reads YFSETQ. This CDR3 comprises 14 residues. The CDR3 is CASSLQTGRDTQYF. The CDR3 region has the DNA TGCGCCAGCAGCTTGCAGACAGGGAGGGATACGCAGTATTTT. The variable domain in full, completed from reference TRBV5-1 and TRBJ2-3, reads KAGVTQTPRYLIKTRGQQVTLSCSPISGHRSVSWYQQTPGQGLQFLFEYFSETQRNKGNFPGRFSGRQFSNSRSEMNVSTLELGDSALYLCASSLQTGRDTQYFGPGTRLTVL.

This clone was picked up one time. The V call is TRBV30, the J call TRBJ1-2; TRBD1 might be the D (6 bases). V lost 8 bases and J lost 1, with 14 bases in between. The V gene's germline CDR1 is GTSNPN and CDR2 SVGIG (reference sequence). CDR3 length equals 13 residues. The CDR3 DNA is TGTGCCGGCAAAATGGACAGTAACTATGGCTACACCTTC. Protein product: CAGKMDSNYGYTF.

This clone was seen ten or more times. V is TRBV4-2 and J is TRBJ2-3, with 13 bases fitting TRBD2. The CDR3 covers 17 residues. Germline V lookup: CDR1 LGHNA, CDR2 YNFKEQ. J gave up 2 bases and V 4 bases, and 6 bases lay outside the gene matches. In DNA, the CDR3 is TGTGCCAGCAGCCTAACTAGCGGGGGGGCCGCCACAGATACGCAGTATTTT. This gives the protein CASSLTSGGAATDTQYF.

This chain connects TRBV10-2 to TRBJ2-2; tentative D call: TRBD1 (6 bases). The CDR3 spans 14 residues. The germline CDR1 and CDR2 sequences are WSHSY and SAAADI. V lost 6 bases and J lost 4, with 12 bases in between. In DNA, the CDR3 is TGCGCCAGCAGAGAAACAGGGACCACCGGGGAGCTGTTTTTT. It specifies CASRETGTTGELFF.

The chain couples TRBV6-5 to TRBJ1-2, with D perhaps TRBD1 (6 bases). Germline lookup yields CDR1 MNHEY and CDR2 SVGAGI. Trimming removed 8 bases from V and 6 bases from J, with 19 bases in between. The CDR3 spans 14 residues. The CDR3 here is CASFKGPGGHGYTF. The CDR3 DNA is TGTGCCAGCTTTAAGGGGCCGGGGGGCCATGGCTACACCTTC.

This chain links TRBV19 with TRBJ2-5; a possible D gene is TRBD2 (6 bases). V lost 8 bases to trimming and J lost 4 bases, with 14 bases between them. The germline CDR1 and CDR2 sequences are LNHDA and SQIVND (reference sequence). CDR3 size: 13 residues. The CDR3 DNA is TGTGCCAGTTCCGGGAGCGCCGGAGAGACCCAGTACTTC. Protein product: CASSGSAGETQYF.

The table lists this clone with a count of one. This chain links TRBV19 with TRBJ1-1, with TRBD1 matching over 8 bases. V shed 6 bases and J 4 bases; nucleotides not matched to a gene: 13. The CDR3 is 16 residues long. Germline CDR1 reads LNHDA; CDR2 reads SQIVND (reference sequence). The CDR3: CASRATQGAMTTEAFF. CDR3 in DNA: TGTGCCAGTAGAGCCACCCAGGGGGCGATGACCACTGAAGCTTTCTTT.

This chain connects TRBV7-9 to TRBJ2-2; TRBD1 aligns across 8 bases. The V gene end was trimmed by 6 bases and the J gene end by 1 base; junction bases not matched to a gene: 4. Germline V CDR1 and CDR2: SEHNR, FQNEAQ (reference sequence). CDR3 length equals 15 residues. The DNA for the CDR3 is TGTGCCAGCAGGTACAGGGGGAGGAACACCGGGGAGCTGTTTTTT. It specifies CASRYRGRNTGELFF.

This chain links TRBV30 with TRBJ1-2, with D possibly being TRBD1 (6 bases). This CDR3 contains 12 residues. Germline lookup yields CDR1 GTSNPN and CDR2 SVGIG (reference sequence). The V gene lost 3 bases and the J gene lost 8 bases, with 13 bases spanning the gap. CDR3 nucleotides: TGTGCCTGGAGCCAGGGGCTGGGGGGCTACACCTTC. Its translation: CAWSQGLGGYTF.

The chain uses TRBV3-1 (or the pseudogene TRBV3-2) and TRBJ2-1; TRBD2 matches 10 bases. V shed 6 bases, J shed 8 bases, and the junction held 10 bases outside the gene matches. The CDR3 covers 15 residues. Germline CDR1 reads LGHDT; CDR2 reads YNNKEL (reference sequence). The CDR3 is CASRLSGGSIDEQFF. The DNA for the CDR3 is TGTGCCAGCAGACTTAGCGGGGGGAGTATCGATGAGCAGTTCTTC.

The chain couples TRBV20-1 to TRBJ1-1, with D hard to call. The CDR3 totals 11 residues. Trimming left V 4 bases short and J 6 bases short, with 9 bases between. CDR1 and CDR2 (germline): DFQATT, SNEGSKA (reference sequence). For the CDR3, the DNA is TGCAGTGCTACGCAGCGGGCTGAAGCTTTCTTT. Amino acid sequence: CSATQRAEAFF.

V and J are TRBV6-6 and TRBJ1-1; D is possibly TRBD1 (6 bases). V lost 2 bases and J 0 bases, leaving 13 bases between the germline ends. The germline V gene encodes CDR1 MNHNY and CDR2 SVGAGI (reference sequence). This CDR3 contains 16 residues. CDR3 region: CASSYPVAGVNTEAFF. In DNA form, the CDR3 reads TGTGCCAGCAGTTACCCTGTGGCAGGGGTGAACACTGAAGCTTTCTTT.

The CDR3 protein is CASSLDHFHSGGPQETQYF. The CDR3 bases are TGTGCCAGCAGCTTAGACCACTTTCATAGCGGGGGCCCTCAAGAGACCCAGTACTTC. The chain links TRBV11-2 to TRBJ2-5, with TRBD2 identical over 9 bases. V dropped 0 bases and J dropped 2; count of bases not matched to a gene: 13. CDR3 length: 19 residues. Germline V CDR1 and CDR2: SGHAT, FQNNGV.

This clone was observed once. This chain connects TRBV10-3 to TRBJ1-1; a weak D match, TRBD1 (5 bases). The germline V and J ends were trimmed by 10 bases and 1 base, with 13 bases remaining between them. Germline assignment: CDR1 ENHRY and CDR2 SYGVKD. The CDR3 contains 13 residues. The CDR3 nucleotides read TGTGCCACCAGATCGGGGGGGAACACTGAAGCTTTCTTT. It is translated as CATRSGGNTEAFF.